Below, one TCR beta chain is given with its context. Its antigen remains unidentified. Base qualities are not at hand, and no much larger clone is one base apart. What the time point label conveys for this sample: baseline, week 1 (first vaccination visit). The treatment or condition tag for this specimen amounts to: pre-vaccination baseline after standard-of-care therapy. Donors had newly diagnosed WHO grade 3 or 4 IDH1-mutant astrocytomas with loss of nuclear ATRX. The samples were drawn from NOA16, a multicentre, single-arm, open-label phase I trial in Germany that tested a mutant IDH1 peptide vaccine in humans for the first time. Visit V03 blood draws served as the baseline sample for immunogenicity testing. Genomic DNA for TCRB sequencing was extracted from EDTA blood using the DNeasy Blood and Tissue Kit. These data belong to a study of a mutant IDH1 vaccine in newly diagnosed glioma (dated by TCRdb to the early 2020s). Regarding the study in general: Of the roughly 30 treated patients, approximately 60% were male and roughly 38% were female, and a mean age of 40.4 years was recorded. For exploratory analyses, longitudinal TCRB deep sequencing was carried out in about 26 treated patients wherever samples were available. Prior to enrollment, standard therapy consisting of radiotherapy alone, temozolomide alone, or radiochemotherapy with temozolomide had been administered to patients, with the combination being received by most patients. Peripheral blood was collected at six visits: V03 (baseline), V05, V07, V10, V12 and V13.

What the research found in general, with its limitations: Changes in the top peripheral T cell clonotypes picked up by TCRB sequencing did not appear to be linked to pseudoprogression. PBMC samples for TCRB deep sequencing were selected based on availability. The authors noted that analyses of patient blood samples could not be reproduced because of sample limitations. Across multiple MHC alleles, vaccine-induced immune responses were seen in around 93% of patients.

Library construction relied on the immunoSEQ multiplex PCR assay. Rearranged TCR beta chain sequences were amplified using the hsTCRB Kit according to the manufacturer's protocol. Sequencing of TCRB libraries was carried out on an Illumina MiSeq. Turning to the authors' computational methods: Demultiplexing, trimming and gene mapping were performed with the kit vendor's proprietary platform. TCRdb carries this immuneACCESS record with in-frame sequences only. Its versions omit some clonotypes, under half of them owing to an unresolved V gene in the studies checked, with the rest unexplained. The V and J calls and clone size come from that table; D and trimming were worked out from the DNA. The sample includes 70,000 or so clones, with more than 70% observed a single time. The top ten clonotypes cover 4.6% of the sample. V trim: 0 bases; J trim: 2 bases; unmatched bases: 1. Taken from cysteine to phenylalanine, the CDR3 has 15 residues. Here the CDR3 DNA is all that survives: 45 bases in frame from base 1. CDR1 is given as LNHNV and CDR2 as YYDKDF, both from the germline V gene (reference sequence).

This sample comprised peripheral blood mononuclear cells (PBMCs), obtained from a glioma patient treated with radiotherapy, temozolomide or both. The clonotype was recovered from a young woman with glioma. Some clones in this sample may be carry-over from other donors' samples. In this chain, TRBV15 is recombined with TRBJ1-3; TRBD1 lines up with 7 middle nucleotides. The CDR3 region: CATSRDRGTGNTIYF. The DNA reads as follows: TGTGCCACCAGCAGAGACAGGGGGACTGGAAACACCATATATTTT. With all but the CDR3 taken from the reference TRBV15 and TRBJ1-3 genes, the full variable domain is: DAMVIQNPRYQVTQFGKPVTLSCSQTLNHNVMYWYQQKSSQAPKLLFHYYDKDFNNEADTPDNFQSRRPNTSFCFLDIRSPGLGDTAMYLCATSRDRGTGNTIYFGEGSWLTVV.